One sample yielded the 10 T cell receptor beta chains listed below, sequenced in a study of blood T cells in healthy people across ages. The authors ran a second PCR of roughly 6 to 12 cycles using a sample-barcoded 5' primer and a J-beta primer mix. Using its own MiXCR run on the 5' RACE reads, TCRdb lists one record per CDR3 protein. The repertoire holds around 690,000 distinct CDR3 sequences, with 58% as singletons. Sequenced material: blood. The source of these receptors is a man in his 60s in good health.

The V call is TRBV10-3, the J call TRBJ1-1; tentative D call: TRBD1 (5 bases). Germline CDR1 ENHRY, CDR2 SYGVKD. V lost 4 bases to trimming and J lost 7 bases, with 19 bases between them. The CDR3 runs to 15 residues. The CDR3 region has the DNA TGTGCCATCAGTGTCCTGGGCGGGGCGGGGGGTGAAGCTTTCTTT. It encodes CAISVLGGAGGEAFF.

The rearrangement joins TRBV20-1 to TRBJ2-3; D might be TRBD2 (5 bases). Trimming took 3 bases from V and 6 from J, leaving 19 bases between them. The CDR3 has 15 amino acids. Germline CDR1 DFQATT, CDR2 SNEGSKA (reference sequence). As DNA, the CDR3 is TGCAGTGCTAGTGAGGATACGGGATTTGTGGATACGCAGTATTTT. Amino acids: CSASEDTGFVDTQYF.

CDR3 residues: CSARDSVPLGEKLFF. The CDR3 nucleotides are TGCAGTGCTAGAGATTCGGTACCCCTAGGTGAAAAACTGTTTTTT. The V call is TRBV20-1, the J call TRBJ1-4; no clear D. V gave up 0 bases and J gave up 7 bases, with 15 bases separating them. This CDR3 region has 15 residues. Germline lookup yields CDR1 DFQATT and CDR2 SNEGSKA (reference sequence).

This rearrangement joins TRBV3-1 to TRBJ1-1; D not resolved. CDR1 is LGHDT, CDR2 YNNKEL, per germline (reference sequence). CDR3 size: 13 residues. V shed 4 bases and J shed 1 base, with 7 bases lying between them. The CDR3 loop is CASSRGSNTEAFF. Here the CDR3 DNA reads TGTGCCAGCAGCCGAGGATCGAACACTGAAGCTTTCTTT.

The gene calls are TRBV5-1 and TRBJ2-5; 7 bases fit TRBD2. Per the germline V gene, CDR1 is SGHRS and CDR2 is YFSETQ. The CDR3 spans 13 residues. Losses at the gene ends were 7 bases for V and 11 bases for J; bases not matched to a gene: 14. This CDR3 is CASQASGDNEQYF. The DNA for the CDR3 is TGCGCCAGCCAAGCTAGCGGTGACAATGAGCAGTACTTC.

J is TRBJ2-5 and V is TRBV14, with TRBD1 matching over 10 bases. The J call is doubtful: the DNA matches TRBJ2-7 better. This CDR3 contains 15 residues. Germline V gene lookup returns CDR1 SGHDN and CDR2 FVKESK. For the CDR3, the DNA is TGTGCCAGCAGCCAACCCGGGACAGGGGTGTACGAGCAGTACTTC. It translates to CASSQPGTGVYEQYF.

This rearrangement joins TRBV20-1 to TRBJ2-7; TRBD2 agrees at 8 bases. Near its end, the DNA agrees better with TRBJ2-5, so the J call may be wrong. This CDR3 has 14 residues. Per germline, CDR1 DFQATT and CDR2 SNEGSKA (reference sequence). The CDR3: CSARAGTSQETQYF. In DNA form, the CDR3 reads TGCAGTGCTAGAGCCGGGACTAGCCAAGAGACCCAGTACTTC.

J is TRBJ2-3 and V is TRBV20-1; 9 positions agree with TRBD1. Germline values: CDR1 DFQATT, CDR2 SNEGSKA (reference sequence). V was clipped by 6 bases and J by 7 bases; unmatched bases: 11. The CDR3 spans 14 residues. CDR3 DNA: TGCAGTGCGCCCCCGGGACAGGGCCCTTATACGCAGTATTTT. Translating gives CSAPPGQGPYTQYF.

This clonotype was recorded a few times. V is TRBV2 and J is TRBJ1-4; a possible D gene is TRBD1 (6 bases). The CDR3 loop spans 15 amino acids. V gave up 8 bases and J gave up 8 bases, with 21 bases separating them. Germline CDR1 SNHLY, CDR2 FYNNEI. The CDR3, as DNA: TGTGCCAGCCAGATGTACGGGGGGCTACGGGAAAAACTGTTTTTT. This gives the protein CASQMYGGLREKLFF.

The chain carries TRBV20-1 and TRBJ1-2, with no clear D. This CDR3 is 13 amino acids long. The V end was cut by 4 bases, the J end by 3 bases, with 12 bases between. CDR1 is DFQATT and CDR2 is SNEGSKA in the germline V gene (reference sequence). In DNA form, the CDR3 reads TGCAGTGCTACCGAATTTGAGGACTATGGCTACACCTTC. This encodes CSATEFEDYGYTF.